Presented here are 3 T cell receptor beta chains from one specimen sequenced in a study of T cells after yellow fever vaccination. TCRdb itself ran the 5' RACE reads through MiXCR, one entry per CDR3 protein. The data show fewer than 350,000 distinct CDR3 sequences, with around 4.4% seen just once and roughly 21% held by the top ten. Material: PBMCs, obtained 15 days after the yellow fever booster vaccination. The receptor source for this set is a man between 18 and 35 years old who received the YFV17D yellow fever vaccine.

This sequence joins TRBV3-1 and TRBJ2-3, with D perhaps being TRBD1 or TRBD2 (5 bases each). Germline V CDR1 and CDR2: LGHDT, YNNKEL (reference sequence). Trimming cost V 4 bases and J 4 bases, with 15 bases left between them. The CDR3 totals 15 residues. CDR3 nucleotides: TGTGCCAGCAGCCTGGGGGTAGGTGGGGCAGATACGCAGTATTTT. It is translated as CASSLGVGGADTQYF.

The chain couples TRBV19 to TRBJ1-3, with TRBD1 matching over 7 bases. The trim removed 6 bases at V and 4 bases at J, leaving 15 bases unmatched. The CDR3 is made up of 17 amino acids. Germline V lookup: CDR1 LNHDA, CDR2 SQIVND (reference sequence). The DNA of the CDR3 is TGTGCCAGTAGATGGGTACAGGGGATCGACGGAGGAAACACCATATATTTT. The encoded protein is CASRWVQGIDGGNTIYF.

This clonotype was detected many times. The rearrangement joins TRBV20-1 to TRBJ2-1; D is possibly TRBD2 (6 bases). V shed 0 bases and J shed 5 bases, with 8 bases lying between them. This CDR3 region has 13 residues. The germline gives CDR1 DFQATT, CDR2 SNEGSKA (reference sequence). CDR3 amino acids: CSARDWGDNEQFF. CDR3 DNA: TGCAGTGCTAGAGATTGGGGGGACAATGAGCAGTTCTTC.